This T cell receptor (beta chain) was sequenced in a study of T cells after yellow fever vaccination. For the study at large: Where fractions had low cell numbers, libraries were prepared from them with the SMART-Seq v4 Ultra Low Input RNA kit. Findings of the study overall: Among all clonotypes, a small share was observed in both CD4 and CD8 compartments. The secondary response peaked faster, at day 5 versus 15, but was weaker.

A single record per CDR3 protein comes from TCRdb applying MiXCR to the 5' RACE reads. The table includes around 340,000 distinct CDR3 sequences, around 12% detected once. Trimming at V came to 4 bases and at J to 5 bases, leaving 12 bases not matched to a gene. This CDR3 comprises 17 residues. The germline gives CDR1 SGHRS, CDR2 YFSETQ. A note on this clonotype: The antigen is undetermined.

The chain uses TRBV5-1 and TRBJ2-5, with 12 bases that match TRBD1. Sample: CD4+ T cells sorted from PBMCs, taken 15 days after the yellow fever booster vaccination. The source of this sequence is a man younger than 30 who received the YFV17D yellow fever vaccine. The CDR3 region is CASSKRDRGLGQETQYF. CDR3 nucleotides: TGCGCCAGCAGCAAAAGGGACAGGGGGCTTGGTCAGGAGACCCAGTACTTC.